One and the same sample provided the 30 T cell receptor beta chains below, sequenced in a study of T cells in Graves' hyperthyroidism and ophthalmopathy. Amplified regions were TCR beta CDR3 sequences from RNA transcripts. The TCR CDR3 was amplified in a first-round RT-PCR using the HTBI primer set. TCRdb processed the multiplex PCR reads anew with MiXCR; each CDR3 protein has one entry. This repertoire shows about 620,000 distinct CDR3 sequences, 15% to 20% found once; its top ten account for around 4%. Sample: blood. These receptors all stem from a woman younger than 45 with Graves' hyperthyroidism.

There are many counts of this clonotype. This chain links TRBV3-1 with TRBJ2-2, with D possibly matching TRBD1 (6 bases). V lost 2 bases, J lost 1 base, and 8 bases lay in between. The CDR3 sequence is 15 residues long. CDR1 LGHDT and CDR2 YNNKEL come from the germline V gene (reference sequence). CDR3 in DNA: TGTGCCAGCAGCCAACAGGGGTGGAACACCGGGGAGCTGTTTTTT. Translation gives CASSQQGWNTGELFF.

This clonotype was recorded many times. CDR3 sequence: CATRQMGGIDQPQHF. The CDR3 DNA reads as TGTGCCACCAGGCAGATGGGGGGGATAGATCAGCCCCAGCATTTT. The V and J genes are TRBV27 and TRBJ1-5; maybe TRBD1 (5 bases). There are 15 residues in the CDR3. Germline values: CDR1 MNHEY, CDR2 SMNVEV (reference sequence). Trimming took off 10 bases at V and 5 bases at J, with 21 bases between the two ends.

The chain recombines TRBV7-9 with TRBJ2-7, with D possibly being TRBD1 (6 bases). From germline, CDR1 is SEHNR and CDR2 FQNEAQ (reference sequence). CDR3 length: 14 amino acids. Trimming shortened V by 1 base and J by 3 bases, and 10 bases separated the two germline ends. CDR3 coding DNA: TGTGCCAGCAGCTTAGGGACAGAGATCTACGAGCAGTACTTC. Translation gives CASSLGTEIYEQYF.

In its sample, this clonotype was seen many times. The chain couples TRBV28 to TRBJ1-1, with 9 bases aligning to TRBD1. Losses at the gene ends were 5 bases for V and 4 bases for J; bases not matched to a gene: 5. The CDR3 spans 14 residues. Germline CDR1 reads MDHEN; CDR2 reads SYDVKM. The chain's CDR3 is CASSLQGAPTEAFF. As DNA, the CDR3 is TGTGCCAGCAGTCTACAGGGGGCTCCCACTGAAGCTTTCTTT.

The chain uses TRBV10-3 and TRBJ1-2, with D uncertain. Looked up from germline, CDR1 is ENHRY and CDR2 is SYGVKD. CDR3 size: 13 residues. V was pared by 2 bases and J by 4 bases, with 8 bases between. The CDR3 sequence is CAISEEEFYGYTF. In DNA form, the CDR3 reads TGTGCCATCAGTGAGGAAGAGTTCTATGGCTACACCTTC.

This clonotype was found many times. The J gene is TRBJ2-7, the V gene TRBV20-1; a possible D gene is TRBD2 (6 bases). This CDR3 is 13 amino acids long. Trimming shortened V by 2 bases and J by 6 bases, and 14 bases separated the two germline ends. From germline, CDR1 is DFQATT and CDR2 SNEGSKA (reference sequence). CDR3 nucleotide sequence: TGCAGTGCTAGAAAACAGTCAGCGGGCGAGCAGTACTTC. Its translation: CSARKQSAGEQYF.

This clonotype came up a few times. For the CDR3, the DNA is TGTGCCAGCAGCTCAGCAGGGGGCTCCTCTTCCTACGAGCAGTACTTC. It yields the protein CASSSAGGSSSYEQYF. The V and J genes are TRBV7-3 and TRBJ2-7; TRBD1 agrees at 8 bases. V dropped 4 bases and J dropped 1; count of bases not matched to a gene: 9. From germline, CDR1 is SGHTA and CDR2 FQGTGA. The CDR3 consists of 16 residues.

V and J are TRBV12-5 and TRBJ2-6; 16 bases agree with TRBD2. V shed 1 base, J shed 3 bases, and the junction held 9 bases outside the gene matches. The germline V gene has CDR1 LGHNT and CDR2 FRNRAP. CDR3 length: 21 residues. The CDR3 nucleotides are TGTGCTAGTGGTTTGGAGTATTCTGGGACTAGCGGGAGGGTTGGGGCCAACGTCCTGACTTTC. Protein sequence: CASGLEYSGTSGRVGANVLTF.

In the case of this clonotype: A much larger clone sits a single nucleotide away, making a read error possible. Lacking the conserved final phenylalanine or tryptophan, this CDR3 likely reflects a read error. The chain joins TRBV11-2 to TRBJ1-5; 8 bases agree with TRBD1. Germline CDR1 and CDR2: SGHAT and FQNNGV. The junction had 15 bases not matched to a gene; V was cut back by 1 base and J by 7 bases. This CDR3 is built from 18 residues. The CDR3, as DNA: TGTGCCAGCAGCTTAGGGCAGGGGGCGCGTTGGAGTGTCCAGCCCCAGCATTCT. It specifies CASSLGQGARWSVQPQHS.

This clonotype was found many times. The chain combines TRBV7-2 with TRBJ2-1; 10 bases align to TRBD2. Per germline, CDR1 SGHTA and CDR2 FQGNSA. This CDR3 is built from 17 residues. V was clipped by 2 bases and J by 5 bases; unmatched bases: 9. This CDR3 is CASSLTASGSSNNEQFF. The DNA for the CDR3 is TGTGCCAGCAGCTTAACCGCTAGCGGGAGTTCCAACAATGAGCAGTTCTTC.

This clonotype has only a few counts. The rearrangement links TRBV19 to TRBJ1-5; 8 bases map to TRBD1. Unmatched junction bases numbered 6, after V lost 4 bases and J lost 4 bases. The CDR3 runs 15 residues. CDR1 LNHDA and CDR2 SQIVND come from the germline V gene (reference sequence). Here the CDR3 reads CASSKVGQGNQPQHF. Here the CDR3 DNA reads TGTGCCAGTAGTAAGGTTGGACAGGGAAATCAGCCCCAGCATTTT.

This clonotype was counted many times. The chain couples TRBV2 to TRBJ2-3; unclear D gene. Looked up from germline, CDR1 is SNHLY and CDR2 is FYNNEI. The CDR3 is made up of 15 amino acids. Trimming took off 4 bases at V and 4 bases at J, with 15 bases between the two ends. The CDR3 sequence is CASSGSSATSDTQYF. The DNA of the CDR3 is TGTGCCAGCAGTGGGTCAAGCGCCACCTCAGATACGCAGTATTTT. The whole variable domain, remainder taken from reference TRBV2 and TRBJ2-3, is EPEVTQTPSHQVTQMGQEVILRCVPISNHLYFYWYRQILGQKVEFLVSFYNNEISEKSEIFDDQFSVERPDGSNFTLKIRSTKLEDSAMYFCASSGSSATSDTQYFGPGTRLTVL.

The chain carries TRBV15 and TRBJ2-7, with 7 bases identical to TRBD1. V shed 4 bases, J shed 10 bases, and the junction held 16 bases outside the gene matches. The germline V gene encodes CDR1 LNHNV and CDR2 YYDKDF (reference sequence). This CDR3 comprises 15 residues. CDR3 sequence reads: CATSTLAGTARRQYF. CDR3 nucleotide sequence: TGTGCCACCAGCACATTAGCCGGGACAGCCAGGCGACAGTACTTC.

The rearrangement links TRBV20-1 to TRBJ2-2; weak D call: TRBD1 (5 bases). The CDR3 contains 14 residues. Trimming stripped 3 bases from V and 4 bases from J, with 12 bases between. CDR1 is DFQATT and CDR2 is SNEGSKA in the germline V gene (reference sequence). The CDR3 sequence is CSARAGISTGELFF. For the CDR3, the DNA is TGCAGTGCTAGGGCAGGGATTTCCACCGGGGAGCTGTTTTTT.

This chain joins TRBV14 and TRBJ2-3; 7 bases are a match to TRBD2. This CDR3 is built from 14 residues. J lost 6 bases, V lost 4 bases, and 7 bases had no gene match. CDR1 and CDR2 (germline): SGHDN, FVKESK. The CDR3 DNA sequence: TGTGCCAGCAGCCTGGGAGGGCCGTGGGATACGCAGTATTTT. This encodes CASSLGGPWDTQYF.

The CDR3 DNA reads TGTGCCAGTAGTATCGCGGACAGGCTGACCGGCAATGAGCAGTTCTTC. This gives the protein CASSIADRLTGNEQFF. This chain connects TRBV19 to TRBJ2-1; TRBD1 matches at 7 bases. Losses at the gene ends were 3 bases for V and 6 bases for J; bases not matched to a gene: 11. The CDR3 contains 16 residues. Germline assignment: CDR1 LNHDA and CDR2 SQIVND (reference sequence). The full variable domain, rest sourced from reference TRBV19 and TRBJ2-1, is DGGITQSPKYLFRKEGQNVTLSCEQNLNHDAMYWYRQDPGQGLRLIYYSQIVNDFQKGDIAEGYSVSREKKESFPLTVTSAQKNPTAFYLCASSIADRLTGNEQFFGPGTRLTVL.

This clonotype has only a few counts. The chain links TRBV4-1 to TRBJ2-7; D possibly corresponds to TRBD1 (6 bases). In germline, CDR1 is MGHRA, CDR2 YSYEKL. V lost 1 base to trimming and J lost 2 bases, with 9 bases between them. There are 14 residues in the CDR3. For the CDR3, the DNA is TGCGCCAGCAGCCAAGCCGGACAGCCCTACGAGCAGTACTTC. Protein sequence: CASSQAGQPYEQYF.

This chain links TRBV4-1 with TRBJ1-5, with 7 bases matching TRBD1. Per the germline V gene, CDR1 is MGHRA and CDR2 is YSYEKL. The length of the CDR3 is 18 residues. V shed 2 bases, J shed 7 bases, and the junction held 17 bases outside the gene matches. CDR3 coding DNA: TGCGCCAGCAGCCAATCGGAGGGTGGAACAGGGGTCGTGCAGCCCCAGCATTTT. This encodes CASSQSEGGTGVVQPQHF.

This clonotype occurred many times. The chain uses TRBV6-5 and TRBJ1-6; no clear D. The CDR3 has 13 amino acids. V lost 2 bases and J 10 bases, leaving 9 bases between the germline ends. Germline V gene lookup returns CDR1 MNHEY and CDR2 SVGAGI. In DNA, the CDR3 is TGTGCCAGCAGTTACCAAGGAACATCACCCCTCCACTTT. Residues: CASSYQGTSPLHF.

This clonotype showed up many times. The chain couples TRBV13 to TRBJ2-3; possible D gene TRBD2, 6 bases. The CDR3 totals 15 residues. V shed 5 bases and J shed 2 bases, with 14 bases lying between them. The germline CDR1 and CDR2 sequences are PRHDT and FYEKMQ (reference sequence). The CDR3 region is CASSGRETNTDTQYF. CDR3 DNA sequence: TGTGCCAGCAGCGGACGGGAGACAAACACAGATACGCAGTATTTT.

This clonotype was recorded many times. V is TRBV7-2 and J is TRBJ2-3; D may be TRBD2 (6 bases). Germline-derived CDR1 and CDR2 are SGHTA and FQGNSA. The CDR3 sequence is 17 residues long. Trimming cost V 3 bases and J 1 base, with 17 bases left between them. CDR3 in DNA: TGTGCCAGCAGCTTTAACCCGAGCGGGCGGGGCACAGATACGCAGTATTTT. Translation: CASSFNPSGRGTDTQYF. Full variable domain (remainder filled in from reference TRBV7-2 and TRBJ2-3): GAGVSQSPSNKVTEKGKDVELRCDPISGHTALYWYRQSLGQGLEFLIYFQGNSAPDKSGLPSDRFSAERTGGSVSTLTIQRTQQEDSAVYLCASSFNPSGRGTDTQYFGPGTRLTVL.

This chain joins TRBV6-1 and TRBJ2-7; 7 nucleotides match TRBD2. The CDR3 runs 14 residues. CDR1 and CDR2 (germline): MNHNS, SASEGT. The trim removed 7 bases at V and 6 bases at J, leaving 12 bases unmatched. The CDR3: CASTKSGIGGEQYF. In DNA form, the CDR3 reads TGTGCCAGCACCAAGAGCGGGATCGGCGGCGAGCAGTACTTC.

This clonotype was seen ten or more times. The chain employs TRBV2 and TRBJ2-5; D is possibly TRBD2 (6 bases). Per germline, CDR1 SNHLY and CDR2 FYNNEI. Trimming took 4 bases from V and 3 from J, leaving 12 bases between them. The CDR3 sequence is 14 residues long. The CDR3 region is CASSGGGGEETQYF. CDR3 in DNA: TGTGCCAGCAGTGGGGGAGGAGGGGAAGAGACCCAGTACTTC.

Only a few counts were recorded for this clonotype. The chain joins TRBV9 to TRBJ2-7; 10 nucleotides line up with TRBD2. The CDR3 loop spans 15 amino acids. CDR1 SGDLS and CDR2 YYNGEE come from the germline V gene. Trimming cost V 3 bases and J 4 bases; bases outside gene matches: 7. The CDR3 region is CASSASSGRSYEQYF. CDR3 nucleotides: TGTGCCAGCAGCGCCAGTAGCGGGAGGTCTTACGAGCAGTACTTC.

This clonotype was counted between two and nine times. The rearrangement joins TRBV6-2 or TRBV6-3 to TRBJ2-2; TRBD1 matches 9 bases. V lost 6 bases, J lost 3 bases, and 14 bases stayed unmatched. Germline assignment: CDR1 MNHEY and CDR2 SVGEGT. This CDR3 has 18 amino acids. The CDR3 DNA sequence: TGTGCCAGCAGCCGAGGGACAGGGCCCTACGGGGACACCGGGGAGCTGTTTTTT. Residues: CASSRGTGPYGDTGELFF.

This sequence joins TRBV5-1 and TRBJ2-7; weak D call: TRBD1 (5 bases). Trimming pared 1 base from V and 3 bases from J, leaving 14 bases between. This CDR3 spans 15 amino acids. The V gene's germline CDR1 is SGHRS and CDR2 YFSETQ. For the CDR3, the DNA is TGCGCCAGCAGCTTGAACCTAGGGGTGAGCTACGAGCAGTACTTC. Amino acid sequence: CASSLNLGVSYEQYF.

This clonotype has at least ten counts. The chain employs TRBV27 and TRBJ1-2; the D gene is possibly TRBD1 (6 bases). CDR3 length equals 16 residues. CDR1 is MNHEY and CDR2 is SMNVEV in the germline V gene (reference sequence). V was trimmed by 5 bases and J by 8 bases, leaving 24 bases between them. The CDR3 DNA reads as TGTGCCAGCAGTACAAACTTGATAACAGGGAATGCAGGCTACACCTTC. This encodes CASSTNLITGNAGYTF.

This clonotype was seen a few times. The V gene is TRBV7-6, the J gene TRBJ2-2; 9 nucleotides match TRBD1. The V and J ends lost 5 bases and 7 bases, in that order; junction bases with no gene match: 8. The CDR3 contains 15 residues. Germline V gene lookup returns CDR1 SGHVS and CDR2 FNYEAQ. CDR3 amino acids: CASSLGQGFDGELFF. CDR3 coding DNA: TGTGCCAGCAGCCTAGGACAGGGGTTTGACGGGGAGCTGTTTTTT.

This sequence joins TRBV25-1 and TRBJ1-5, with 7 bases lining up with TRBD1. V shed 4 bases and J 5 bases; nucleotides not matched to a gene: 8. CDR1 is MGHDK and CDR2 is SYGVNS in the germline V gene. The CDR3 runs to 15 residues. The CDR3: CASSGRGGGDQPQHF. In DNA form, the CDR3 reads TGTGCCAGCAGTGGTCGTGGAGGGGGCGATCAGCCCCAGCATTTT. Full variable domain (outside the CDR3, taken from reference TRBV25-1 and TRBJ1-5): EADIYQTPRYLVIGTGKKITLECSQTMGHDKMYWYQQDPGMELHLIHYSYGVNSTEKGDLSSESTVSRIRTEHFPLTLESARPSHTSQYLCASSGRGGGDQPQHFGDGTRLSIL.

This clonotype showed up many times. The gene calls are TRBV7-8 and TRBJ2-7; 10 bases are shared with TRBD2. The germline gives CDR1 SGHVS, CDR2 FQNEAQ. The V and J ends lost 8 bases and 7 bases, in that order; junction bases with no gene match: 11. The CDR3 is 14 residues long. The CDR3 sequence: CASSGAGGPQEQYF. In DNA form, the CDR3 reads TGTGCCAGCTCAGGAGCGGGAGGGCCTCAGGAGCAGTACTTC.